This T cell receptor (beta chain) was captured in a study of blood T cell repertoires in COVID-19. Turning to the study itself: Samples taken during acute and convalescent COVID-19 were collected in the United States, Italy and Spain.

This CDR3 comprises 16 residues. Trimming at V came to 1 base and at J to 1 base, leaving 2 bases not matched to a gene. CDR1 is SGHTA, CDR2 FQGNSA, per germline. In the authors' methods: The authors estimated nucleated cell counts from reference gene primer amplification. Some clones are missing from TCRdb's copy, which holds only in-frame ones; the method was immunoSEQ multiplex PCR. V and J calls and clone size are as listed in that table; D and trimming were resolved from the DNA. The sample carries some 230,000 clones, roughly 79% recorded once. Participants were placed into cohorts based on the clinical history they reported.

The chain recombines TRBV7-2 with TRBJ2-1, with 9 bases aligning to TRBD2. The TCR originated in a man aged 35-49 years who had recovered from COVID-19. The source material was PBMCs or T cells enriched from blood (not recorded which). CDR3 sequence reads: CASSLVSGGSYNEQFF. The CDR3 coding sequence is TGTGCCAGCAGCTTAGTAAGCGGGGGGTCCTACAATGAGCAGTTCTTC.